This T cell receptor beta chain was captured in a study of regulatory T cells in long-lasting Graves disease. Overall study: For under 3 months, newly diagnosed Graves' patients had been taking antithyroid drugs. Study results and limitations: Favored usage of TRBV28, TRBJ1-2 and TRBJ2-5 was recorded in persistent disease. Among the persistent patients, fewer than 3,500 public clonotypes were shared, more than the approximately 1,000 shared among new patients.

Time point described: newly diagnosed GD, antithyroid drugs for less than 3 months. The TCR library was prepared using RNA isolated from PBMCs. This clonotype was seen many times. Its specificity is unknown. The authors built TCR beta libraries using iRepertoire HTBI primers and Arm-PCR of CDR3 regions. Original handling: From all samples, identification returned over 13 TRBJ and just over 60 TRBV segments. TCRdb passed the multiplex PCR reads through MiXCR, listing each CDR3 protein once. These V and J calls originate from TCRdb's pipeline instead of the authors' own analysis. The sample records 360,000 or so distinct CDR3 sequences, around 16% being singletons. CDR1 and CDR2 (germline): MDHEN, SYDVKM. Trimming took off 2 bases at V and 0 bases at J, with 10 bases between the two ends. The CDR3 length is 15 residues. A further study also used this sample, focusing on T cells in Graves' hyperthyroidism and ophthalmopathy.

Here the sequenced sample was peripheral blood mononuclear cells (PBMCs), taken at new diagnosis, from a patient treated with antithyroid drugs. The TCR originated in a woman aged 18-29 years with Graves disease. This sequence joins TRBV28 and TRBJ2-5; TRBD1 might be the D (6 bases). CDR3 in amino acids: CASSLVGHYQETQYF. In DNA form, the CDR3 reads TGTGCCAGCAGTTTAGTGGGACACTACCAAGAGACCCAGTACTTC.